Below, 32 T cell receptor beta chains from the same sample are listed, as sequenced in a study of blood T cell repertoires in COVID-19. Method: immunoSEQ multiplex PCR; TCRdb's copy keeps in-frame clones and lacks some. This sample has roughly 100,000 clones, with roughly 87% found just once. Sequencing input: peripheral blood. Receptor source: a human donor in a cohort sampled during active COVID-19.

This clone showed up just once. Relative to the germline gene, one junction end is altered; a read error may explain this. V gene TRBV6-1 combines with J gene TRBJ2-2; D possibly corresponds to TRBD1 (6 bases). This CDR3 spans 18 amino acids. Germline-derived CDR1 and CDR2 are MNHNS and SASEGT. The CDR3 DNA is TGTGCCAGCAGTGCCACCGGACAGTTAGGCGGTGATACCGGCGAGCTGTTTTTT. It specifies CASSATGQLGGDTGELFF.

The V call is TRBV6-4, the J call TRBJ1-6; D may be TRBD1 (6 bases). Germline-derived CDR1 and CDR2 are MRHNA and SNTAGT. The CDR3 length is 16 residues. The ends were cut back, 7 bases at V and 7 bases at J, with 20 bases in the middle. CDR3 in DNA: TGTGCCAGCACCGACCGGGTGGGGGCGTTAAATTCACCCCTCCACTTT. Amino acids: CASTDRVGALNSPLHF.

The CDR3: CASLGHETSGGYFYEQYF. DNA for the CDR3: TGTGCCAGTCTGGGACATGAGACTAGCGGGGGTTACTTTTACGAGCAGTACTTC. This sequence joins TRBV30 and TRBJ2-7; 12 nucleotides line up with TRBD2. The CDR3 runs 18 residues. J lost 4 bases, V lost 8 bases, and 21 bases had no gene match. Germline V gene sequence: CDR1 GTSNPN, CDR2 SVGIG (reference sequence). Supplemented by reference TRBV30 and TRBJ2-7, the full variable domain reads SQTIHQWPATLVQPVGSPLSLECTVEGTSNPNLYWYRQAAGRGLQLLFYSVGIGQISSEVPQNLSASRPQDRQFILSSKKLLLSDSGFYLCASLGHETSGGYFYEQYFGPGTRLTVT.

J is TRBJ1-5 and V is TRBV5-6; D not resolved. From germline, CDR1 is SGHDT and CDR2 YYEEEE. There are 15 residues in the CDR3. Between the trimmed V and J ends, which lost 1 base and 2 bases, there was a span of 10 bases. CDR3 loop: CASSLRGYRNQPQHF. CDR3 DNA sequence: TGTGCCAGCAGCTTGCGAGGGTATCGCAATCAGCCCCAGCATTTT.

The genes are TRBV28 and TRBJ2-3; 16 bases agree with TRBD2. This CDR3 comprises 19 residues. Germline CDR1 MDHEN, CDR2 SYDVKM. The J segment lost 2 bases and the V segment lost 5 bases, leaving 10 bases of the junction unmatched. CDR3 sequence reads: CASSPVPGLAGGPTDTQYF. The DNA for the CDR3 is TGTGCCAGCAGTCCCGTCCCGGGACTAGCGGGAGGGCCCACAGATACGCAGTATTTT.

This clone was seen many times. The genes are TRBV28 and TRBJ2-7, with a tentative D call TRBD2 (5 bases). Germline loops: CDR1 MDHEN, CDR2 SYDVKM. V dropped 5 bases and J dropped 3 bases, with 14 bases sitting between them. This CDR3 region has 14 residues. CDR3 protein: CASSPRGTDYEQYF. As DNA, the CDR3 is TGTGCCAGCAGTCCCCGGGGTACGGACTACGAGCAGTACTTC.

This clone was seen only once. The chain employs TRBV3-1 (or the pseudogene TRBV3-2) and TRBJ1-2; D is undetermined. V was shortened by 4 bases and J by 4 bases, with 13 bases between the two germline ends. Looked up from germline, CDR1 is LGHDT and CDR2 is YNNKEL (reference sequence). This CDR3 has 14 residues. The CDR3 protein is CASSPPTGSYGYTF. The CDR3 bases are TGTGCCAGCAGCCCCCCCACGGGGTCCTATGGCTACACCTTC.

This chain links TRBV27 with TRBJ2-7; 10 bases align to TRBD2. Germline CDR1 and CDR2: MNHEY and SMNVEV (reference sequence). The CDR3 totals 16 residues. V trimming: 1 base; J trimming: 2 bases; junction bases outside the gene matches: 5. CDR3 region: CASSLFWTSGTYEQYF. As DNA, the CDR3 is TGTGCCAGCAGTTTATTTTGGACTAGCGGAACCTACGAGCAGTACTTC.

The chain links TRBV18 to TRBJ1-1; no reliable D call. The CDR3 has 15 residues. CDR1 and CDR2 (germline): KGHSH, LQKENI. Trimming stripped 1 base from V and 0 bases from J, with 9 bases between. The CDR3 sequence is CASSPQSQLNTEAFF. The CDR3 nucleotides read TGTGCCAGCTCACCACAGTCACAGCTGAACACTGAAGCTTTCTTT.

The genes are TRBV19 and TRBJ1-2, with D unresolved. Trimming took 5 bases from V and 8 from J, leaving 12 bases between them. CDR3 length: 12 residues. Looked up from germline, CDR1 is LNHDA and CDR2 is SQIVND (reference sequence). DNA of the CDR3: TGTGCCAGTAGTCTGCGGGGTGACGGCTACACCTTC. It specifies CASSLRGDGYTF.

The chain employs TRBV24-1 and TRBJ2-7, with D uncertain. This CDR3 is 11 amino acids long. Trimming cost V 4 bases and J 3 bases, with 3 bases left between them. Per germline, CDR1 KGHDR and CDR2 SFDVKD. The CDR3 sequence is CATSDNYEQYF. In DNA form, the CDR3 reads TGTGCCACCAGTGACAACTACGAGCAGTACTTC.

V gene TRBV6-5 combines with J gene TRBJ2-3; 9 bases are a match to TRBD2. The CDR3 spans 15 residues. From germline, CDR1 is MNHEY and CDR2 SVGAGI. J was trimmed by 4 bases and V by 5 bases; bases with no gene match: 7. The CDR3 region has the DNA TGTGCCAGCAGTCGTAGCGGGAGAATCGCAGATACGCAGTATTTT. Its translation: CASSRSGRIADTQYF.

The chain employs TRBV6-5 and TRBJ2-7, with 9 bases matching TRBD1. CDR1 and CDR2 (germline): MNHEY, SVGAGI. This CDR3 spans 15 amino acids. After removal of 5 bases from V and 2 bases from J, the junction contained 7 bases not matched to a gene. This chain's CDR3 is CASSTSTGGTYEQYF. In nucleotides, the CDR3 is TGTGCCAGCAGTACCAGCACAGGGGGCACCTACGAGCAGTACTTC.

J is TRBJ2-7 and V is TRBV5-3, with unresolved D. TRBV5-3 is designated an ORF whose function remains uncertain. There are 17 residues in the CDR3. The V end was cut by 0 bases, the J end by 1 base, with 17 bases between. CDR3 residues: CARSLGPLKRQSYEQYF. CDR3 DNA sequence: TGTGCCAGAAGCTTGGGACCTCTGAAGCGCCAATCCTACGAGCAGTACTTC.

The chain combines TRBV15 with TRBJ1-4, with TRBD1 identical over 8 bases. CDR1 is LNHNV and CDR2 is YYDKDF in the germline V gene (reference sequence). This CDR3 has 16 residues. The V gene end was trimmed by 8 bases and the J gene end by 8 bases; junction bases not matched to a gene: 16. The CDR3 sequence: CATLRDRGFPGEKLFF. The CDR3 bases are TGTGCCACCCTACGAGACAGGGGCTTTCCGGGGGAAAAACTGTTTTTT.

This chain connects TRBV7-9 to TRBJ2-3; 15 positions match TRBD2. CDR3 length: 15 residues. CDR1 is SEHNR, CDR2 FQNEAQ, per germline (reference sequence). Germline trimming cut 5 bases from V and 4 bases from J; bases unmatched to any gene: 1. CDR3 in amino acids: CASSGLAGGPDTQYF. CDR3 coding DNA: TGTGCCAGCAGCGGACTAGCGGGGGGGCCAGATACGCAGTATTTT.

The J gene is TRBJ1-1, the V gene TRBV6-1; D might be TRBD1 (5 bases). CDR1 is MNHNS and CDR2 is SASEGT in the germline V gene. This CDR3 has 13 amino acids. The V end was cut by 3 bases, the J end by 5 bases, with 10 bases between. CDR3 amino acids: CASSDRVGTEAFF. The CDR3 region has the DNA TGTGCCAGCAGTGACAGGGTTGGAACTGAAGCTTTCTTT.

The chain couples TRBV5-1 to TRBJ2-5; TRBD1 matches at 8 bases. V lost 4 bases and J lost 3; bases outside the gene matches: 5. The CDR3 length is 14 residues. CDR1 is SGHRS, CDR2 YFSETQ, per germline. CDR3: CASSVGQGKETQYF. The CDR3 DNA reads TGCGCCAGCAGCGTAGGACAGGGAAAAGAGACCCAGTACTTC.

The chain's CDR3 is CSASTGGGNEKLFF. Written as DNA, the CDR3 is TGCAGCGCCTCGACTGGGGGCGGGAATGAAAAACTGTTTTTT. V is TRBV29-1 and J is TRBJ1-4, with D possibly matching TRBD1 (6 bases). The ends were cut back, 7 bases at V and 5 bases at J, with 17 bases in the middle. Germline V gene data show CDR1 as SQVTM and CDR2 as ANQGSEA. CDR3 length: 14 amino acids.

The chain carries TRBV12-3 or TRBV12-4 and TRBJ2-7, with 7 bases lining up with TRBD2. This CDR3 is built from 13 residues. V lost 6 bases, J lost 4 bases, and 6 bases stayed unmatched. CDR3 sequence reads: CASRRTSRYEQYF. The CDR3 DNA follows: TGTGCCAGCAGGAGGACTAGTAGATACGAGCAGTACTTC.

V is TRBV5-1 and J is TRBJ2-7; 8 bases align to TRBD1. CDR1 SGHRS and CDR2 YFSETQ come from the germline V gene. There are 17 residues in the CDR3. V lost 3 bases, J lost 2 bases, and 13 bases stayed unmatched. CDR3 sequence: CASSWETNGQGTYEQYF. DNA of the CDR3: TGCGCCAGCAGCTGGGAAACGAACGGACAGGGAACCTACGAGCAGTACTTC.

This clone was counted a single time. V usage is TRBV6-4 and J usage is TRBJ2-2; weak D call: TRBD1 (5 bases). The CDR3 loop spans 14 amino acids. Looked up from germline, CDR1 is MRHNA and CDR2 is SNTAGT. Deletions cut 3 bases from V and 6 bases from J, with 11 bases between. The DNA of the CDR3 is TGTGCCAGCAGTGAGCAGGGATACGCCGGGGAGCTGTTTTTT. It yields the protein CASSEQGYAGELFF.

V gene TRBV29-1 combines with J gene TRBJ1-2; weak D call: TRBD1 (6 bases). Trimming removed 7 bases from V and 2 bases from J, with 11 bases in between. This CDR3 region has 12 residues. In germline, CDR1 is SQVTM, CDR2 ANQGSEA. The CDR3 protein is CSGVTGNYGYTF. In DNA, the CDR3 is TGCAGCGGGGTTACAGGGAACTATGGCTACACCTTC.

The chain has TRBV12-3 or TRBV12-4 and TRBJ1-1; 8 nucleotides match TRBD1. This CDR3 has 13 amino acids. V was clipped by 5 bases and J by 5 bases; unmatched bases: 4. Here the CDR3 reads CASSGQGRTEAFF. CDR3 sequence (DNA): TGTGCCAGCAGTGGACAGGGCCGGACTGAAGCTTTCTTT.

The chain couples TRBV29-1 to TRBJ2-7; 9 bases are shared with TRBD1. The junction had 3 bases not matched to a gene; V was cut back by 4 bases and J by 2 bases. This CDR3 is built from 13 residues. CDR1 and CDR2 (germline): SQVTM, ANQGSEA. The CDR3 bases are TGCAGCGTTGTTAGGGACAGGGCCTACGAGCAGTACTTC. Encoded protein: CSVVRDRAYEQYF.

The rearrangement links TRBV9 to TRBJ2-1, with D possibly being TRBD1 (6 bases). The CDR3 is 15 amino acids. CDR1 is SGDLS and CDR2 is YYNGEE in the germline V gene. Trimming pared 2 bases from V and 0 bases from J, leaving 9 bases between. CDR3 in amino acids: CASSVQGSSYNEQFF. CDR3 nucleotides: TGTGCCAGCAGCGTTCAGGGGAGCTCCTACAATGAGCAGTTCTTC.

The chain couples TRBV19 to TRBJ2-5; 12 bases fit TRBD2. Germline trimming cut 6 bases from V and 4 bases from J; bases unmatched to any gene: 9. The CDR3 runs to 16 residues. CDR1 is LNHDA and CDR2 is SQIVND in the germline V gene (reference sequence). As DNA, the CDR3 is TGTGCCAGTAGGCTGACTAGCGGGAGAGGTTTAGAGACCCAGTACTTC. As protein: CASRLTSGRGLETQYF.

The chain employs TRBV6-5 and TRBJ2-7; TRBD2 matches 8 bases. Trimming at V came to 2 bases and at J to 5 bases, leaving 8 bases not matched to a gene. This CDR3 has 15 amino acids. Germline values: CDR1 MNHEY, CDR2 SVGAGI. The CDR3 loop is CASSYSGRGVDEQYF. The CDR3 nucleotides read TGTGCCAGCAGTTACAGCGGGAGAGGGGTCGACGAGCAGTACTTC.

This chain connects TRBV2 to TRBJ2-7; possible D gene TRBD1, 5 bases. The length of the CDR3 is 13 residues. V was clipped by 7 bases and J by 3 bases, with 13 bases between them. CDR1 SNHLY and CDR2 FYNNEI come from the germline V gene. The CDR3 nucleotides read TGTGCCAGCACCCTGGGGCCTTACTACGAGCAGTACTTC. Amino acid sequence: CASTLGPYYEQYF. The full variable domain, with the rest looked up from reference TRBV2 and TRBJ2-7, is EPEVTQTPSHQVTQMGQEVILRCVPISNHLYFYWYRQILGQKVEFLVSFYNNEISEKSEIFDDQFSVERPDGSNFTLKIRSTKLEDSAMYFCASTLGPYYEQYFGPGTRLTVT.

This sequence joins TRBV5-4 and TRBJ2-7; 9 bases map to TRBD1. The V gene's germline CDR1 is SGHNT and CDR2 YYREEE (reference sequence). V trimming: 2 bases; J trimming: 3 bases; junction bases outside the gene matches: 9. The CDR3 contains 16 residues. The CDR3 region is CASSFFGTGFYYEQYF. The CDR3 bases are TGTGCCAGCAGCTTTTTCGGGACAGGGTTTTACTACGAGCAGTACTTC.

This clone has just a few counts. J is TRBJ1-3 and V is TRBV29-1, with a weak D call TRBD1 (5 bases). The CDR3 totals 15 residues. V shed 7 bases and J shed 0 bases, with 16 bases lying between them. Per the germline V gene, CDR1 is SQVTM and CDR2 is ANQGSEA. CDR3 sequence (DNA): TGCAGCGCCGCTCCCGCGGGGACCTCTGGAAACACCATATATTTT. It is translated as CSAAPAGTSGNTIYF.

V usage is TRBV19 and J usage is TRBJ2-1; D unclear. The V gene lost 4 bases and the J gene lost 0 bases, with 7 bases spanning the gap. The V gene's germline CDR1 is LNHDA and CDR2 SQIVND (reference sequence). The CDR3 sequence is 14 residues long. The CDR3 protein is CASSSISSYNEQFF. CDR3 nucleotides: TGTGCCAGTAGTAGTATTTCCTCCTACAATGAGCAGTTCTTC.